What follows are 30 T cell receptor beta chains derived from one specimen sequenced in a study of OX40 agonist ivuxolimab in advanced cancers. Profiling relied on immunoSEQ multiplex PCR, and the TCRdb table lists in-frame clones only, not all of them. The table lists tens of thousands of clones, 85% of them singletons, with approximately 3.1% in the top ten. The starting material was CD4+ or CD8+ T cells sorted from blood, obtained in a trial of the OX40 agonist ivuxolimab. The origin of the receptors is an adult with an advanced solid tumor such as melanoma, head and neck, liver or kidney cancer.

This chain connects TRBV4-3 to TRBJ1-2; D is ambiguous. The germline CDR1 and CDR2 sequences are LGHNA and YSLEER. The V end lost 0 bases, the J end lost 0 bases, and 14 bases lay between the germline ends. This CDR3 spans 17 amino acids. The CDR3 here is CASSQDIMAPANYGYTF. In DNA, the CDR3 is TGCGCCAGCAGCCAAGATATAATGGCGCCCGCTAACTATGGCTACACCTTC.

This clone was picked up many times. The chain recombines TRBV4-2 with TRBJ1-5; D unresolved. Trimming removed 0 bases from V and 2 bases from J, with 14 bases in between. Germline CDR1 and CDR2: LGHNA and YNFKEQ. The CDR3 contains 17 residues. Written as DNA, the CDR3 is TGTGCCAGCAGCCAAGATGGGGTGGAGTGGGGCAATCAGCCCCAGCATTTT. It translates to CASSQDGVEWGNQPQHF.

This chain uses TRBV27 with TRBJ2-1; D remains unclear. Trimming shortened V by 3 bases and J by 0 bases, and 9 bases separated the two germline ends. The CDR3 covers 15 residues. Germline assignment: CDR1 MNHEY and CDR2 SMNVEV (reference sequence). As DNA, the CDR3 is TGTGCCAGCAGTTTCCAGTCTTACTCCTACAATGAGCAGTTCTTC. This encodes CASSFQSYSYNEQFF.

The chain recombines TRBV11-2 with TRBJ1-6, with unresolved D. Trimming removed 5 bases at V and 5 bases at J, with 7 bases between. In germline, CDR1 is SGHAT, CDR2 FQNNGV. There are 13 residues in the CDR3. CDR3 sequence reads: CASSPSDNSPLHF. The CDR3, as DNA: TGTGCCAGCAGCCCGTCCGATAATTCACCCCTCCACTTT.

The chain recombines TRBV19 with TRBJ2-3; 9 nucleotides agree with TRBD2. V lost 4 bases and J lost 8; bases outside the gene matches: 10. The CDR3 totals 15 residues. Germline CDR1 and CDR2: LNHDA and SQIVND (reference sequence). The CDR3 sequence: CASSTQGSGRGTQYF. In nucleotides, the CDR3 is TGTGCCAGTAGTACCCAAGGTAGCGGGAGAGGTACGCAGTATTTT.

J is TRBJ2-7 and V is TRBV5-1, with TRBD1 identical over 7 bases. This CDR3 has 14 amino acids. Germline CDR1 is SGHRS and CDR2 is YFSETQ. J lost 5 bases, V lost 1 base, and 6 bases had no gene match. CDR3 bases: TGCGCCAGCAGCTTGAACAACAGGGGAAACGAGCAGTACTTC. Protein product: CASSLNNRGNEQYF.

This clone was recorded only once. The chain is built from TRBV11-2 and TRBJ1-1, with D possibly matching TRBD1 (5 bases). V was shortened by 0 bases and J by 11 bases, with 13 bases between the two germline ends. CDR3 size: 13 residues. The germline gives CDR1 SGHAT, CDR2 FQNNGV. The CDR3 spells CASSLDRGSKAFF. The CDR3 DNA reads TGTGCCAGCAGCTTAGATCGGGGGAGCAAGGCTTTCTTT.

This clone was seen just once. The CDR3 nucleotides are TGTGCCAGCAGCCCTGTGAGTTCCAACTATGGCTACACCTTC. This translates into CASSPVSSNYGYTF. V and J are TRBV5-6 and TRBJ1-2, with D hard to call. The ends were cut back, 4 bases at V and 2 bases at J, with 12 bases in the middle. Germline V gene data show CDR1 as SGHDT and CDR2 as YYEEEE. This CDR3 spans 14 amino acids.

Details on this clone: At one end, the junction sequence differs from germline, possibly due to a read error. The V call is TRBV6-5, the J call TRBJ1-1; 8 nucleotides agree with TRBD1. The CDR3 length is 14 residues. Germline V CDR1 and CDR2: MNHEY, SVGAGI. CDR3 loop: CASSTTGGNIEAFF. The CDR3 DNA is TGTGCCAGCAGTACTACAGGGGGGAACATTGAAGCTTTCTTT.

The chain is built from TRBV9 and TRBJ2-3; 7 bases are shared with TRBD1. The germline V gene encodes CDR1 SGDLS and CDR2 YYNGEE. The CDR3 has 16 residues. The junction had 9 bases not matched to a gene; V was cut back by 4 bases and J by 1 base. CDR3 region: CASSTRQGRGTDTQYF. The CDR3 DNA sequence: TGTGCCAGCAGCACTAGACAGGGACGGGGCACAGATACGCAGTATTTT.

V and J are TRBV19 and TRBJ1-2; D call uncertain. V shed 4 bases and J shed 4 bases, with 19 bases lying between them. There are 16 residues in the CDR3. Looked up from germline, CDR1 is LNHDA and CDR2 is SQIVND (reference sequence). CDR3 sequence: CASSTSKWTVSYGYTF. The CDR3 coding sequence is TGTGCCAGTAGTACGAGCAAGTGGACCGTTAGCTATGGCTACACCTTC. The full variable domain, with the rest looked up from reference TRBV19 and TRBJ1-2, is DGGITQSPKYLFRKEGQNVTLSCEQNLNHDAMYWYRQDPGQGLRLIYYSQIVNDFQKGDIAEGYSVSREKKESFPLTVTSAQKNPTAFYLCASSTSKWTVSYGYTFGSGTRLTVV.

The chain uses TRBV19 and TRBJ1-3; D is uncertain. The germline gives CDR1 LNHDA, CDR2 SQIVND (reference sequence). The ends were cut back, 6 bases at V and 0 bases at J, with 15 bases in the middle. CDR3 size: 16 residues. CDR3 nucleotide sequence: TGTGCCAGTAGATTATCTTCCGTAGGCTCTGGAAACACCATATATTTT. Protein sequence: CASRLSSVGSGNTIYF.

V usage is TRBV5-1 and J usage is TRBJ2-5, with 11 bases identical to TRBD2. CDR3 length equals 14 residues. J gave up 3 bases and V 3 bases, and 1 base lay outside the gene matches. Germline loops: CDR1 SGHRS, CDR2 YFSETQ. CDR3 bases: TGCGCCAGCAGCTCGACTAGCGGGGAAGAGACCCAGTACTTC. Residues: CASSSTSGEETQYF.

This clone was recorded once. In nucleotides, the CDR3 is TGTGCCAGCAGCTCAGGGGGCAATCAGCCCCAGCATTTT. This translates into CASSSGGNQPQHF. The V and J genes are TRBV7-2 and TRBJ1-5, with a tentative D call TRBD1 (6 bases). Germline V gene sequence: CDR1 SGHTA, CDR2 FQGNSA. V lost 4 bases to trimming and J lost 2 bases, with 6 bases between them. This CDR3 spans 13 amino acids.

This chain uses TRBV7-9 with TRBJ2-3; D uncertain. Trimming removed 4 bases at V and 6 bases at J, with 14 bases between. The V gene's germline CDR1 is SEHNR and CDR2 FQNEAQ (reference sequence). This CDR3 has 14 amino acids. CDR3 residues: CASSSTTVGDTQYF. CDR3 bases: TGTGCCAGCAGCTCAACAACCGTAGGGGATACGCAGTATTTT.

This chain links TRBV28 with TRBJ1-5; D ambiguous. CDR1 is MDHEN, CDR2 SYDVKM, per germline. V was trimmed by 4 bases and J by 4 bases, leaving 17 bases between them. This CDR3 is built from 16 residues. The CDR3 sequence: CASSSVISALNQPQHF. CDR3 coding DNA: TGTGCCAGCAGTTCCGTTATTTCTGCATTGAATCAGCCCCAGCATTTT.

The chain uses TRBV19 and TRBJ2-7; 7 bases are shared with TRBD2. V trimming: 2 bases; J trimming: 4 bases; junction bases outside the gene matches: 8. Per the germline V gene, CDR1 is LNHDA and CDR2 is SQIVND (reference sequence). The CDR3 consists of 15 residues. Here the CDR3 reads CASSISRDGGYEQYF. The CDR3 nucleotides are TGTGCCAGTAGTATAAGCCGGGACGGGGGGTACGAGCAGTACTTC.

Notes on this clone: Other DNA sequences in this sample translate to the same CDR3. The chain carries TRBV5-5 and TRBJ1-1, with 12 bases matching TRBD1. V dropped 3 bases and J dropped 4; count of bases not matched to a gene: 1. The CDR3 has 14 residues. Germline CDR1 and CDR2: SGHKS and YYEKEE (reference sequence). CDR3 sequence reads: CASSSGQGATEAFF. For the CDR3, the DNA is TGTGCCAGCAGCTCGGGACAGGGGGCCACTGAAGCTTTCTTT. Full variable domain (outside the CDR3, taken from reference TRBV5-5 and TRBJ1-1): DAGVTQSPTHLIKTRGQQVTLRCSPISGHKSVSWYQQVLGQGPQFIFQYYEKEERGRGNFPDRFSARQFPNYSSELNVNALLLGDSALYLCASSSGQGATEAFFGQGTRLTVV.

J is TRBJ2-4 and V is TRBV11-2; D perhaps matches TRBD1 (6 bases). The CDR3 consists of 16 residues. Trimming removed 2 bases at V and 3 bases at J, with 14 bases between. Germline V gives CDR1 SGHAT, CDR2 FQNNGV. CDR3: CASSLTGQLGKNIQYF. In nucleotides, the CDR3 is TGTGCCAGCAGCTTAACTGGACAGTTAGGCAAAAACATTCAGTACTTC.

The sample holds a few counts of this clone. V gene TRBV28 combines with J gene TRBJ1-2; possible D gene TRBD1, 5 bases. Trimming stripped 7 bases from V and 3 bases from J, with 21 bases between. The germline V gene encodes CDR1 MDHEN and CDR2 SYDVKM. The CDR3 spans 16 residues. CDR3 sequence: CASTQGGAFRDYGYTF. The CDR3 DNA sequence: TGTGCCAGCACCCAGGGAGGGGCCTTCCGGGACTATGGCTACACCTTC.

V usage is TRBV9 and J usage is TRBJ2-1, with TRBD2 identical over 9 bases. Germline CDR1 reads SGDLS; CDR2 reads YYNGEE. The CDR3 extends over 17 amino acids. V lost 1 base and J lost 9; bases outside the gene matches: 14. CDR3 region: CASSVNPLGGGAGEQFF. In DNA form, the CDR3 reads TGTGCCAGCAGCGTAAACCCCCTTGGCGGGGGGGCCGGTGAGCAGTTCTTC.

The CDR3 loop reads CAWNQGSEQYF. In DNA, the CDR3 is TGTGCCTGGAATCAGGGTTCCGAGCAGTACTTC. The gene calls are TRBV30 and TRBJ2-7; weak D call: TRBD1 (5 bases). Trimming took 4 bases from V and 6 from J, leaving 10 bases between them. The CDR3 runs 11 residues. Germline CDR1 and CDR2: GTSNPN and SVGIG (reference sequence).

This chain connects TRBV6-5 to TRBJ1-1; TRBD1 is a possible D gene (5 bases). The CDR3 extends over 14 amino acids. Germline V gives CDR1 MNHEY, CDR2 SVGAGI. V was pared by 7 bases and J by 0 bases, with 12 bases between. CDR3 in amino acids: CASNRMTMNTEAFF. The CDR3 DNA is TGTGCCAGCAACAGGATGACTATGAACACTGAAGCTTTCTTT.

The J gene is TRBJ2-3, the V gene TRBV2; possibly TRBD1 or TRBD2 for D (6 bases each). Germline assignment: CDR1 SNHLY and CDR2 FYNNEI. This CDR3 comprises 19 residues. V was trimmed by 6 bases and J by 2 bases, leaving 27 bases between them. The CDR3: CASRSSSDLAWGLTDTQYF. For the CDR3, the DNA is TGTGCCAGCAGGTCCTCAAGCGACCTAGCGTGGGGGCTCACAGATACGCAGTATTTT.

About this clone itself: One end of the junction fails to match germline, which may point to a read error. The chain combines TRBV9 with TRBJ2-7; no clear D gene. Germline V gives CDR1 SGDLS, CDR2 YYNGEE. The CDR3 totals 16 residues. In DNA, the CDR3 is TGTGCCAGCAGCGGACCCCCCGGCGAGCCGACCTACGGGCAGTACTTC. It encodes CASSGPPGEPTYGQYF.

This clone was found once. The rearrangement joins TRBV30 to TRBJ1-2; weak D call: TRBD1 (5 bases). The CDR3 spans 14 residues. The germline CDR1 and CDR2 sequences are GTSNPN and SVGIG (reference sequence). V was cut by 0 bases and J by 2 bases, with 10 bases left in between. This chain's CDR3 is CAWSVTGGNYGYTF. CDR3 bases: TGTGCCTGGAGTGTAACGGGGGGAAACTATGGCTACACCTTC.

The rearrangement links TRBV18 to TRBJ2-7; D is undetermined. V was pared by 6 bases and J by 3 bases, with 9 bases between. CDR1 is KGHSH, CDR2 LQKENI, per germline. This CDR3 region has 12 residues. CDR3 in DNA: TGTGCCAGCTCCCTGGGCCACTACGAGCAGTACTTC. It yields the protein CASSLGHYEQYF.

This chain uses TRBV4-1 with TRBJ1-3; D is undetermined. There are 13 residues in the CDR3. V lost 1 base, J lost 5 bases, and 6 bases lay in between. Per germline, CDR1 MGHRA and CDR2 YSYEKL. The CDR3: CASSQGTRNTIYF. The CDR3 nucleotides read TGCGCCAGCAGCCAAGGGACCAGAAACACCATATATTTT.

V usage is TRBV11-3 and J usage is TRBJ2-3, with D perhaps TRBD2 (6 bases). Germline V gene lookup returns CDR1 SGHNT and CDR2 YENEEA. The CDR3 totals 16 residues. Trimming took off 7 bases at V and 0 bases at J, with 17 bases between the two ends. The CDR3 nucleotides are TGTGCCAGCACCACCTCACTAGCAGCTAGCACAGATACGCAGTATTTT. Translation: CASTTSLAASTDTQYF. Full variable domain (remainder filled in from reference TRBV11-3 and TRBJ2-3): EAGVVQSPRYKIIEKKQPVAFWCNPISGHNTLYWYLQNLGQGPELLIRYENEEAVDDSQLPKDRFSAERLKGVDSTLKIQPAELGDSAVYLCASTTSLAASTDTQYFGPGTRLTVL.

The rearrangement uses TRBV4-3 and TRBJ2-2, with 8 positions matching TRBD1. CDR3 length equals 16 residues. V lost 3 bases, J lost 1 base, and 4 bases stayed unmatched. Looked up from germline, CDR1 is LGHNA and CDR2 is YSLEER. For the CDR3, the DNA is TGCGCCAGCAGCCAGGAGACAGGGGTGAACACCGGGGAGCTGTTTTTT. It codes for CASSQETGVNTGELFF.